This is a list of T cell receptor beta chains from one sample in a study of regulatory T cells in long-lasting Graves disease. TCRdb reanalysed the multiplex PCR reads using MiXCR and keeps one entry per CDR3 protein. The table includes hundreds of thousands of distinct CDR3 sequences, roughly a sixth detected once. Another study also made use of these data, one on T cells in Graves' hyperthyroidism and ophthalmopathy.

The material was peripheral blood mononuclear cells (PBMCs), obtained at new diagnosis, from a patient treated with antithyroid drugs. The receptors stem from a man aged 35 to 55 with Graves disease. Both conserved end residues are part of each CDR3. The D gene is left open where the match is weak. Not all rows give a size; the values are once, few, many and, for expanded clones, a class.

>many|NA|TRBV20-1|TRBJ2-1
TGCAGTGCTAGAGACGACAATGAGCAGTTCTTC
CSARDDNEQFF
>many|NA|TRBV3-1|TRBJ1-4
TGTGCCAGCAGCCAACGACAGGAAAAACTGTTTTTT
CASSQRQEKLFF
>many|NA|TRBV27|TRBJ2-5
TGTGCCAGCAGTCCACTCCGGGTCCGGATGGAGACCCAGTACTTC
CASSPLRVRMETQYF
>many|TRBD1|TRBV5-1|TRBJ2-1
TGCGCCAGCAGCTCGGGACAGGGGAATGAGCAGTTCTTC
CASSSGQGNEQFF
>many|TRBD1|TRBV5-6|TRBJ2-7
TGTGCCAGCAGCTGGACAGGTTCCACCGAGCAGTACTTC
CASSWTGSTEQYF
>many|NA|TRBV5-1|TRBJ2-7
TGCGCCAGCAGCTACGGACCGCTAAGCTCCTACGAGCAGTACTTC
CASSYGPLSSYEQYF
>many|TRBD2|TRBV6-1|TRBJ2-3
TGTGCCAGCAGTGAGAGCGCGGGGGGGCGTCCAGATACGCAGTATTTT
CASSESAGGRPDTQYF
>many|TRBD2|TRBV12-3/TRBV12-4|TRBJ2-3
TGTGCCAGCAGTCGAACTAGCGGGGGGTTCACAGATACGCAGTATTTT
CASSRTSGGFTDTQYF
>NA|TRBD1|TRBV10-2|TRBJ1-4
TGCGCCAGTAAGACAGGGGAGGAAAAACTGTTTTTT
CASKTGEEKLFF
>NA|TRBD1|TRBV18|TRBJ2-3
TGTGCCAGCTCACCACGGGGCAGGGGGTACACAGATACGCAGTATTTT
CASSPRGRGYTDTQYF
>few|TRBD2|TRBV4-3|TRBJ2-6
TGCGCCAGCAGCCAAGGCGGGGGACCCTCTGGGGCCAACGTCCTGACTTTC
CASSQGGGPSGANVLTF
>NA|NA|TRBV14|TRBJ2-1
TGTGCCAGCAGCCAACTTTCGGGGTACAATGAGCAGTTCTTC
CASSQLSGYNEQFF
>NA|NA|TRBV6-1|TRBJ1-1
TGTGCCAGCACCATTACCCTGAACACTGAAGCTTTCTTT
CASTITLNTEAFF
>few|NA|TRBV7-9|TRBJ2-1
TGTGCCAGCAGCTTAGGACCCCCGCCCTACAATGAGCAGTTCTTC
CASSLGPPPYNEQFF
>many|NA|TRBV13|TRBJ1-2
TGTGCCAGCTCGTTCCTACAGGCAAACTATGGCTACACCTTC
CASSFLQANYGYTF